Below are 14 T cell receptor beta chains sequenced from a single sample in a study of early T cells in non-severe SARS-CoV-2 infection. In TCRdb, the 5' RACE reads were re-called with MiXCR into one record per CDR3 protein. The sample includes about 41,000 distinct CDR3 sequences, about a tenth of them seen just once. Sample: whole blood. The receptors were sampled from an adult who was a healthcare worker with PCR-confirmed SARS-CoV-2 infection or an uninfected control (not recorded which).

The chain is built from TRBV10-3 and TRBJ2-1; D is unclear. The CDR3 consists of 14 residues. Trimming stripped 6 bases from V and 0 bases from J, with 9 bases between. Looked up from germline, CDR1 is ENHRY and CDR2 is SYGVKD. As DNA, the CDR3 is TGTGCCATCAGGGGTCTCTCCTCCTACAATGAGCAGTTCTTC. This translates into CAIRGLSSYNEQFF.

The chain employs TRBV12-3 or TRBV12-4 and TRBJ1-1; unclear D gene. The CDR3 is 14 amino acids. V lost 10 bases and J lost 0, with 15 bases in between. The DNA of the CDR3 is TGTGCCACCCGTACTCGAAGTATGAACACTGAAGCTTTCTTT. Translated: CATRTRSMNTEAFF.

The chain couples TRBV27 to TRBJ2-1; perhaps TRBD1 as D (5 bases). Trimming took 3 bases from V and 5 from J, leaving 14 bases between them. The CDR3 is 15 amino acids. CDR1 is MNHEY and CDR2 is SMNVEV in the germline V gene (reference sequence). CDR3 coding DNA: TGTGCCAGCAGTTTTTCGGCAGGGCCAAACAATGAGCAGTTCTTC. Protein product: CASSFSAGPNNEQFF.

The table lists this clonotype with a few counts. The genes are TRBV12-3 or TRBV12-4 and TRBJ2-1; D is possibly TRBD1 (5 bases). The CDR3 extends over 15 amino acids. V gave up 3 bases and J gave up 0 bases, with 9 bases separating them. The chain's CDR3 is CASSLGQSSYNEQFF. CDR3 DNA sequence: TGTGCCAGCAGTTTGGGGCAGAGCTCCTACAATGAGCAGTTCTTC.

The chain is built from TRBV7-2 and TRBJ1-2; the D is unclear. CDR3 length equals 13 residues. V was pared by 4 bases and J by 6 bases, with 12 bases between. Germline V gene data show CDR1 as SGHTA and CDR2 as FQGNSA. CDR3 DNA sequence: TGTGCCAGCAGCTCTACCACCTGGGATGGCTACACCTTC. Its protein product is CASSSTTWDGYTF.

This clonotype was seen a handful of times. The genes are TRBV5-1 and TRBJ1-1, with D unresolved. The CDR3 runs 13 residues. The V and J ends lost 5 bases and 1 base respectively, with 9 bases between them. Germline V gives CDR1 SGHRS, CDR2 YFSETQ. Here the CDR3 reads CASRRTENTEAFF. The CDR3 nucleotides read TGCGCCAGCAGAAGAACGGAGAACACTGAAGCTTTCTTT.

The chain employs TRBV5-1 and TRBJ2-5; no definite D call. Between the trimmed V and J ends, which lost 0 bases and 5 bases, there was a span of 14 bases. The CDR3 has 15 amino acids. Per germline, CDR1 SGHRS and CDR2 YFSETQ. CDR3 nucleotides: TGCGCCAGCAGCTTGGTCGGCCCAGACGCGGAGACCCAGTACTTC. Translating it yields CASSLVGPDAETQYF. Full variable domain (outside the CDR3, taken from reference TRBV5-1 and TRBJ2-5): KAGVTQTPRYLIKTRGQQVTLSCSPISGHRSVSWYQQTPGQGLQFLFEYFSETQRNKGNFPGRFSGRQFSNSRSEMNVSTLELGDSALYLCASSLVGPDAETQYFGPGTRLLVL.

V usage is TRBV6-1 and J usage is TRBJ1-3; D is uncertain. Germline V gene lookup returns CDR1 MNHNS and CDR2 SASEGT. The CDR3 loop spans 14 amino acids. Trimming cost V 2 bases and J 0 bases, with 5 bases left between them. The CDR3 here is CASSESFSGNTIYF. CDR3 coding DNA: TGTGCCAGCAGTGAAAGTTTCTCTGGAAACACCATATATTTT.

The rearrangement uses TRBV2 and TRBJ2-1, with a possible D match to TRBD2 (5 bases). The CDR3 runs to 17 residues. The germline V gene encodes CDR1 SNHLY and CDR2 FYNNEI. V lost 6 bases and J lost 7, with 25 bases in between. Here the CDR3 reads CASRGPDGRGMGNEQFF. The CDR3 DNA is TGTGCCAGCAGGGGTCCAGACGGCCGAGGGATGGGGAATGAGCAGTTCTTC.

The V gene is TRBV12-3 or TRBV12-4, the J gene TRBJ1-5; TRBD1 agrees at 9 bases. V shed 6 bases, J shed 2 bases, and the junction held 8 bases outside the gene matches. CDR3 length: 16 residues. The CDR3 here is CASRPTGGLGNQPQHF. Here the CDR3 DNA reads TGTGCCAGCAGGCCAACAGGGGGCCTTGGCAATCAGCCCCAGCATTTT.

This clonotype was picked up many times. The rearrangement links TRBV27 to TRBJ2-7; 7 bases are a match to TRBD1. There are 14 residues in the CDR3. The V and J ends lost 6 bases and 3 bases, in that order; junction bases with no gene match: 8. Germline V gene lookup returns CDR1 MNHEY and CDR2 SMNVEV (reference sequence). The CDR3 loop reads CASSLPDRIYEQYF. The CDR3 nucleotides are TGTGCCAGCAGCCTTCCGGACAGGATCTACGAGCAGTACTTC.

This clonotype showed up just a few times. The chain links TRBV5-1 to TRBJ1-6, with D possibly TRBD1 on 5 matching bases. The CDR3 covers 14 residues. The germline V and J ends were trimmed by 6 bases and 9 bases, with 16 bases remaining between them. From germline, CDR1 is SGHRS and CDR2 YFSETQ. Written as DNA, the CDR3 is TGCGCCAGCACCAGAGAGGGGACGGCTTCACCCCTCCACTTT. Its translation is CASTREGTASPLHF.

The sample holds one count of this clonotype. V gene TRBV5-1 combines with J gene TRBJ1-2; D may be TRBD1 (5 bases). The CDR3 sequence is 15 residues long. Trimming removed 0 bases from V and 9 bases from J, with 18 bases in between. The V gene's germline CDR1 is SGHRS and CDR2 YFSETQ. CDR3 in amino acids: CASSLGGGREERYTF. Written as DNA, the CDR3 is TGCGCCAGCAGCTTGGGAGGCGGCAGGGAGGAACGCTACACCTTC.

This clonotype was counted only a few times. J is TRBJ1-6 and V is TRBV7-8, with D hard to call. Per germline, CDR1 SGHVS and CDR2 FQNEAQ. V gave up 3 bases and J gave up 0 bases, with 12 bases separating them. This CDR3 contains 17 residues. The CDR3 reads CASSFFAESSYNSPLHF. CDR3 in DNA: TGTGCCAGCAGCTTCTTCGCGGAGAGCTCCTATAATTCACCCCTCCACTTT.